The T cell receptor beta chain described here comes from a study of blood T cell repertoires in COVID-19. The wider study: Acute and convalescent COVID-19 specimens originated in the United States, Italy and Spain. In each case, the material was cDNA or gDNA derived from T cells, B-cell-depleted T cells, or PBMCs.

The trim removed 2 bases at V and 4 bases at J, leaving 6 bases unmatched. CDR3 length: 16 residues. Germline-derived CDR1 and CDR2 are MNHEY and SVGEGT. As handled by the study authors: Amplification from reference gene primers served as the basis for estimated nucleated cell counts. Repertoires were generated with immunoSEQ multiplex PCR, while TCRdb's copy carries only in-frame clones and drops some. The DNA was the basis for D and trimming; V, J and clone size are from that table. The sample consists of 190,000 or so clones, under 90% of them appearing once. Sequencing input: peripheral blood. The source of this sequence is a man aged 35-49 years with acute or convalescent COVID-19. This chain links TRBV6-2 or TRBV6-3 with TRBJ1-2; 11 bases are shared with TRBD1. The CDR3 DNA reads TGTGCCAGCAGTTACGCCTCCGGGACAGGGGGCTATGGCTACACCTTC. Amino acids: CASSYASGTGGYGYTF.